This TCR beta chain emerged from a study of T-cell reconstitution after alpha-beta-depleted transplantation in children. Germline CDR1 is DFQATT and CDR2 is SNEGSKA (reference sequence). The ends lost 3 bases at V and 1 base at J; junction bases unmatched: 4. This CDR3 is built from 15 residues. Unique molecular identifiers were incorporated into the prepared TCRbeta library. MiXCR was run by TCRdb on the PCR reads, yielding one entry per CDR3 protein. In the table there are about 690,000 distinct CDR3 sequences, about 15% of which are singletons. This clonotype has more than one count but fewer than ten.

The sequence was collected from a human donor who donated a stem cell graft to a child with acute myeloid leukemia. This specimen was PBMCs from the stem cell graft donor, taken from the stem cell graft. The rearrangement uses TRBV20-1 and TRBJ2-3; 10 bases are a match to TRBD2. CDR3 sequence (DNA): TGCAGTGCTAGCCAGCGGGGGGGTCGCACAGATACGCAGTATTTT. As protein: CSASQRGGRTDTQYF.